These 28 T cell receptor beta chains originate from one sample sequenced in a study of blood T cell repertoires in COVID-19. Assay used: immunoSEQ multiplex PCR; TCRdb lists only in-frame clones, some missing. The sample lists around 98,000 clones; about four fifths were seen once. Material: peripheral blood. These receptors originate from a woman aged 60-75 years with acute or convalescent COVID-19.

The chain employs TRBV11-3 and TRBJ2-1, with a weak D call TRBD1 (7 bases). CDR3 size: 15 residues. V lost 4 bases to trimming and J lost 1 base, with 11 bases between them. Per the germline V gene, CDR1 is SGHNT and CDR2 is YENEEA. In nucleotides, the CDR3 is TGTGCCAGCAGCTCCGCGGGACAGTCCTACAATGAGCAGTTCTTC. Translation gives CASSSAGQSYNEQFF.

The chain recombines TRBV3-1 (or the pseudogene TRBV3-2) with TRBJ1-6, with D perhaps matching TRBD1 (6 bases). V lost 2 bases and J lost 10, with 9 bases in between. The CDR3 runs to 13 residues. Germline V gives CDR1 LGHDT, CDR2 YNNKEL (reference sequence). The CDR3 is CASSQRGGSPLHF. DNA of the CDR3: TGTGCCAGCAGCCAAAGGGGGGGATCACCCCTCCACTTT.

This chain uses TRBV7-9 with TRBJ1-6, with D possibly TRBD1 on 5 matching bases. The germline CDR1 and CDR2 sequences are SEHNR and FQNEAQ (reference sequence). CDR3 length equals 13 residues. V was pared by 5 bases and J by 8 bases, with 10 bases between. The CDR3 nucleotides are TGTGCCAGCAGCCCCGCGGGGGATTCACCCCTCCACTTT. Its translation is CASSPAGDSPLHF. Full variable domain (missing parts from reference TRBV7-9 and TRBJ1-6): DTGVSQNPRHKITKRGQNVTFRCDPISEHNRLYWYRQTLGQGPEFLTYFQNEAQLEKSRLLSDRFSAERPKGSFSTLEIQRTEQGDSAMYLCASSPAGDSPLHFGNGTRLTVT.

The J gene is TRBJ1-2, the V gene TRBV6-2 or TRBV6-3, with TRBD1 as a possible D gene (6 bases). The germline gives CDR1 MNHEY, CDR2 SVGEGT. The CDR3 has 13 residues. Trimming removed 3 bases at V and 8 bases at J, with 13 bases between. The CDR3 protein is CASSYSTGGGYTF. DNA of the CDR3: TGTGCCAGCAGTTATTCGACAGGCGGAGGCTACACCTTC.

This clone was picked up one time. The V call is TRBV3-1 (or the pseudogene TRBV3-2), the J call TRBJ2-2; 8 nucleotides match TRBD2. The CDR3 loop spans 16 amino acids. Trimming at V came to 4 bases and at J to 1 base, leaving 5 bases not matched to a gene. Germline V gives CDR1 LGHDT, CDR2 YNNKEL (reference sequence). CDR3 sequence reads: CASSPNLAGNTGELFF. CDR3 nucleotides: TGTGCCAGCAGCCCCAATCTAGCGGGGAACACCGGGGAGCTGTTTTTT.

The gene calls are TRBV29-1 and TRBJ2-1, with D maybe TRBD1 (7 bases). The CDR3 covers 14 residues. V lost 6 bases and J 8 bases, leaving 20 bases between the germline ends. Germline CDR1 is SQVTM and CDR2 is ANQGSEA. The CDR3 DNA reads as TGCAGCGTGCCATTTTGGCAGGGGGGAGATGAGCAGTTCTTC. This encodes CSVPFWQGGDEQFF.

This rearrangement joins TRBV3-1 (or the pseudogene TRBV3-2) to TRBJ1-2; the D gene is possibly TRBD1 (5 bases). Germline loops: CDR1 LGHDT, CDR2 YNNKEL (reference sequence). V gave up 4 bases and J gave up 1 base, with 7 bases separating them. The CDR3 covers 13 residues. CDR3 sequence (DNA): TGTGCCAGCAGCCCACAGGATAACTATGGCTACACCTTC. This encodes CASSPQDNYGYTF.

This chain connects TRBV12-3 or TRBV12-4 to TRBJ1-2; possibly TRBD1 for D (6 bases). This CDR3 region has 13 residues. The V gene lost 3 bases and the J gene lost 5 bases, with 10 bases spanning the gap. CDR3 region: CASSLGTPYGYTF. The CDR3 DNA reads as TGTGCCAGCAGTTTGGGGACACCATATGGCTACACCTTC.

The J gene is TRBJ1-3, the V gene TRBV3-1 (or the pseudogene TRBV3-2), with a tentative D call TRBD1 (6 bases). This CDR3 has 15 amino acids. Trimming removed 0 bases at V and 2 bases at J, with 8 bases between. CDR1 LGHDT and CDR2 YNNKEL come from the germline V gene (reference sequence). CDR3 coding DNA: TGTGCCAGCAGCCAAGATACAGGGACTGGAAACACCATATATTTT. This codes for CASSQDTGTGNTIYF.

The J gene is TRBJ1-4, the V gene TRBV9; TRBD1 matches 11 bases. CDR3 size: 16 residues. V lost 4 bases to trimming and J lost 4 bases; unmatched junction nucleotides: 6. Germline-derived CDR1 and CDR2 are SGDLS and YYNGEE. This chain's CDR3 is CASSPGQGAGNEKLFF. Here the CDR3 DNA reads TGTGCCAGCAGCCCCGGACAGGGGGCCGGTAATGAAAAACTGTTTTTT.

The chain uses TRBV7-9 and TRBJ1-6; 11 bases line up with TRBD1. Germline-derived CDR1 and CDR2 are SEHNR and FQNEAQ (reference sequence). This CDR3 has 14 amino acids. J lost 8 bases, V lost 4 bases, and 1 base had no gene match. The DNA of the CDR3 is TGTGCCAGCAGCTCGGGACAGGGGGATTCACCCCTCCACTTT. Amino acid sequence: CASSSGQGDSPLHF.

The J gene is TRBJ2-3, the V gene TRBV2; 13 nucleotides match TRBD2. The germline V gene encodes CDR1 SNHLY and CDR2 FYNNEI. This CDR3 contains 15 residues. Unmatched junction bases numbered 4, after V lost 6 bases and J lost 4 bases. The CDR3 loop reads CASRLAGGVADTQYF. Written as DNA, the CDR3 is TGTGCCAGCAGACTAGCGGGGGGGGTCGCAGATACGCAGTATTTT.

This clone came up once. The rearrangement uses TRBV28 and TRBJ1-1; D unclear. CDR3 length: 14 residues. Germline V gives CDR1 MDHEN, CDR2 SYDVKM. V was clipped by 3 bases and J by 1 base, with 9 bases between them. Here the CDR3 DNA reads TGTGCCAGCAGTTTGCCCTCCGGGAACACTGAAGCTTTCTTT. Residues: CASSLPSGNTEAFF.

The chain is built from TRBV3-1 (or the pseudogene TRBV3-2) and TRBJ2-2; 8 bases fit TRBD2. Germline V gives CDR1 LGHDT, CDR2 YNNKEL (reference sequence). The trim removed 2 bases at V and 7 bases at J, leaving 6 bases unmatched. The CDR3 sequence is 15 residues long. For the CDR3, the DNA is TGTGCCAGCAGCCAATGGCGGACTAGCAACGGGGAGCTGTTTTTT. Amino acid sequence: CASSQWRTSNGELFF.

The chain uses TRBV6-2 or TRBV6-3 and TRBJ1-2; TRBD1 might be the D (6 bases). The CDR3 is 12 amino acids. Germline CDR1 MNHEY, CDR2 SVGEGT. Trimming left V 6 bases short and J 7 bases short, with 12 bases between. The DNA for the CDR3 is TGTGCCAGCAGCCCACAGGGTACTGGCTACACCTTC. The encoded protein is CASSPQGTGYTF.

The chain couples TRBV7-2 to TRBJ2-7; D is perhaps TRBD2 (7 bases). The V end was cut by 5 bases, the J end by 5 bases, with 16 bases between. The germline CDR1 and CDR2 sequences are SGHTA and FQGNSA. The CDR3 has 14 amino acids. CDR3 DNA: TGTGCCAGCAGCCCCCGGGGGGCTACACACGAGCAGTACTTC. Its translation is CASSPRGATHEQYF.

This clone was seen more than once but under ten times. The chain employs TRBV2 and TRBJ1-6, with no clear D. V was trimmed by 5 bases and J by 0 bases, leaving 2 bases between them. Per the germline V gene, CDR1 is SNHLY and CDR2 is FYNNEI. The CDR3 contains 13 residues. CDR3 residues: CASSLSYNSPLHF. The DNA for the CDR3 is TGTGCCAGCAGTCTCTCCTATAATTCACCCCTCCACTTT.

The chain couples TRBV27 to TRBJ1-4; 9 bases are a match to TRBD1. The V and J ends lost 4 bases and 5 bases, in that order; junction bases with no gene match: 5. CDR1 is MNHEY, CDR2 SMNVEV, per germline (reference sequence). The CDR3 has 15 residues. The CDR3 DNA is TGTGCCAGCAGTTCACCGGGACAGGGAAATGAAAAACTGTTTTTT. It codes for CASSSPGQGNEKLFF.

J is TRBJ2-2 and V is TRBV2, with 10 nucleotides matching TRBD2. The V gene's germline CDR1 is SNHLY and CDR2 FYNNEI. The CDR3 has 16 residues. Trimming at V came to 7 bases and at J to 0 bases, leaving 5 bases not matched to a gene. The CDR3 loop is CASMQLAGPNTGELFF. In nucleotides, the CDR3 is TGTGCCAGCATGCAACTAGCGGGGCCGAACACCGGGGAGCTGTTTTTT. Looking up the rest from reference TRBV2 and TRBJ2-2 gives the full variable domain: EPEVTQTPSHQVTQMGQEVILRCVPISNHLYFYWYRQILGQKVEFLVSFYNNEISEKSEIFDDQFSVERPDGSNFTLKIRSTKLEDSAMYFCASMQLAGPNTGELFFGEGSRLTVL.

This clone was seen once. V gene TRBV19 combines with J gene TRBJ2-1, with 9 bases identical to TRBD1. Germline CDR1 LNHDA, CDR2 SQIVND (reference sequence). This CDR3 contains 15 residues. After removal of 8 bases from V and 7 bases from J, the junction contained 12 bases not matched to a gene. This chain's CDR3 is CASRPGTGTVNEQFF. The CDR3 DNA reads TGTGCCAGTCGCCCCGGGACAGGGACAGTAAATGAGCAGTTCTTC.

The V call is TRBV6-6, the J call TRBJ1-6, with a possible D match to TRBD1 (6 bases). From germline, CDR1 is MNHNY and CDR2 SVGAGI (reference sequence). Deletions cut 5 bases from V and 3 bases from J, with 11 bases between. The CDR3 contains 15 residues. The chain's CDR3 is CASSQDSLYNSPLHF. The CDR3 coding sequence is TGTGCCAGCAGTCAGGACAGTCTCTATAATTCACCCCTCCACTTT.

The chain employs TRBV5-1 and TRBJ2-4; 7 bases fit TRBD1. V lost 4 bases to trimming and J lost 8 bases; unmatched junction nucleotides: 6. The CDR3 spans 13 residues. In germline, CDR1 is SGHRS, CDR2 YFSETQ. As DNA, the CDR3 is TGCGCCAGCAGCACCGGGACAGTAGACATTCAGTACTTC. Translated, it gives CASSTGTVDIQYF.

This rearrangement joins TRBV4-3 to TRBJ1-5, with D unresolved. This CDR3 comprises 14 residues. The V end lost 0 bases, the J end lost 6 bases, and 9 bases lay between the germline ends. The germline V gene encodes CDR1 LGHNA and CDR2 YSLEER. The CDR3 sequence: CASSQDRSIQPQHF. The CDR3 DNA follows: TGCGCCAGCAGCCAAGACAGGTCCATTCAGCCCCAGCATTTT.

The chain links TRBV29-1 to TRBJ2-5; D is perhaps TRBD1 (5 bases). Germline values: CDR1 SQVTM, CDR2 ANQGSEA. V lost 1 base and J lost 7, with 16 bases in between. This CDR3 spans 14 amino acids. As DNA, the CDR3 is TGCAGCGTTGAAGGGGGCAGGGCCGTGGGGACCCAGTACTTC. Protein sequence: CSVEGGRAVGTQYF. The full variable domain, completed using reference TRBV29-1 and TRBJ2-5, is SAVISQKPSRDICQRGTSLTIQCQVDSQVTMMFWYRQQPGQSLTLIATANQGSEATYESGFVIDKFPISRPNLTFSTLTVSNMSPEDSSIYLCSVEGGRAVGTQYFGPGTRLLVL.

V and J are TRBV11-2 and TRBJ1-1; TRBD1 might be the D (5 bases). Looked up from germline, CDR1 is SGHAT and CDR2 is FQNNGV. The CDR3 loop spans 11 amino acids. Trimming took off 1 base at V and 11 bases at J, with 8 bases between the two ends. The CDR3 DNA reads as TGTGCCAGCAGCTTAGGCCAGGGCGCTTTCTTT. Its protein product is CASSLGQGAFF.

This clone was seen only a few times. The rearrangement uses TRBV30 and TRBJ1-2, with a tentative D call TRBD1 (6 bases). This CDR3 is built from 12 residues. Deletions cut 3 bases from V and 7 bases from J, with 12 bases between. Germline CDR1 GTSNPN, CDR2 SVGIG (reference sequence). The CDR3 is CAWRAGTLGYTF. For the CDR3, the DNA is TGTGCCTGGAGAGCCGGGACACTTGGCTACACCTTC.

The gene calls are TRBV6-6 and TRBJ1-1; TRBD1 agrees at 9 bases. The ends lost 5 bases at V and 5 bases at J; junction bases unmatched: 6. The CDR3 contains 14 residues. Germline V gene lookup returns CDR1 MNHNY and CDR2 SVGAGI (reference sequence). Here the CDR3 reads CASSNGQGRTEAFF. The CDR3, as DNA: TGTGCCAGCAGTAATGGACAGGGGAGGACTGAAGCTTTCTTT.

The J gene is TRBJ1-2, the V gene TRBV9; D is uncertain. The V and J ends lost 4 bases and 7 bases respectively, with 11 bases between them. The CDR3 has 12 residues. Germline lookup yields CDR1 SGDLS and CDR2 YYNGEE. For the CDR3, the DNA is TGTGCCAGCAGCAGCGTAATGGGTGGCTACACCTTC. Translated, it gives CASSSVMGGYTF.